One and the same sample provided the 30 T cell receptor beta chains below, sequenced in a study of response to subunit inactivated influenza vaccine. TCRdb called the RT-PCR reads again in MiXCR, with one record for every CDR3 protein. The sample holds fewer than 350,000 distinct CDR3 sequences, just over 20% seen once. Sequenced here: PBMCs from blood, sampled approximately 20 months after vaccination. The receptors derive from a man between 50 and 69 years old who received an inactivated influenza vaccine.

There are a few counts of this clonotype. This sequence joins TRBV12-3 or TRBV12-4 and TRBJ2-2; D is perhaps TRBD1 (5 bases). V shed 6 bases and J shed 1 base, with 15 bases lying between them. The CDR3 extends over 16 amino acids. Here the CDR3 reads CASSWGLPGNTGELFF. As DNA, the CDR3 is TGTGCCAGCAGCTGGGGCCTACCGGGGAACACCGGGGAGCTGTTTTTT.

This clonotype has a handful of counts. V gene TRBV12-3 or TRBV12-4 combines with J gene TRBJ2-7; 7 bases are a match to TRBD2. The CDR3 is made up of 16 amino acids. The ends lost 5 bases at V and 2 bases at J; junction bases unmatched: 12. The CDR3 coding sequence is TGTGCCAGCAGTCCCCACGGAAGACTAGCTGCCTACGAGCAGTACTTC. The encoded protein is CASSPHGRLAAYEQYF.

This clonotype showed up just a few times. In DNA form, the CDR3 reads TGTGCCAGCAGTTACCCAACCTACAGGGACAGGGGGAGAGAGCAGTACTTC. It yields the protein CASSYPTYRDRGREQYF. J is TRBJ2-7 and V is TRBV6-2 or TRBV6-3; TRBD1 matches 11 bases. CDR1 and CDR2 (germline): MNHEY, SVGEGT. The CDR3 is made up of 17 amino acids. The junction had 13 bases not matched to a gene; V was cut back by 2 bases and J by 7 bases.

The chain employs TRBV5-4 and TRBJ2-1; D uncertain. Trimming pared 4 bases from V and 8 bases from J, leaving 13 bases between. The CDR3 length is 13 residues. CDR1 and CDR2 from the germline V gene are SGHNT and YYREEE (reference sequence). The DNA of the CDR3 is TGTGCCAGCAGCGCGTCCTCGGACGATGAGCAGTTCTTC. This sequence encodes CASSASSDDEQFF.

The V call is TRBV6-1, the J call TRBJ2-5; TRBD1 is a possible D gene (6 bases). This CDR3 comprises 14 residues. Trimming took off 6 bases at V and 0 bases at J, with 11 bases between the two ends. In germline, CDR1 is MNHNS, CDR2 SASEGT. The chain's CDR3 is CASSPQGYQETQYF. In nucleotides, the CDR3 is TGTGCCAGCAGCCCACAGGGCTACCAAGAGACCCAGTACTTC.

The chain employs TRBV7-8 and TRBJ1-1; 8 nucleotides match TRBD1. The CDR3 length is 15 residues. From germline, CDR1 is SGHVS and CDR2 FQNEAQ. After removal of 5 bases from V and 4 bases from J, the junction contained 9 bases not matched to a gene. The CDR3 region has the DNA TGTGCCAGCAGCGTTAGGACAGGGACGAGCACTGAAGCTTTCTTT. Encoded protein: CASSVRTGTSTEAFF.

This sequence joins TRBV7-2 and TRBJ1-4, with a possible D match to TRBD1 (5 bases). The V gene's germline CDR1 is SGHTA and CDR2 FQGNSA. With 5 bases removed from V and 7 bases from J, the gap between germline ends came to 11 bases. The CDR3 contains 13 residues. CDR3 amino acids: CASSGGSAEKLFF. The CDR3 nucleotides read TGTGCCAGCAGCGGGGGGAGTGCTGAAAAACTGTTTTTT.

V usage is TRBV7-6 and J usage is TRBJ2-1; 9 nucleotides align to TRBD1. This CDR3 has 15 residues. V shed 5 bases, J shed 7 bases, and the junction held 9 bases outside the gene matches. The germline V gene has CDR1 SGHVS and CDR2 FNYEAQ. CDR3 residues: CASSPPDRGGNEQFF. The CDR3, as DNA: TGTGCCAGCAGCCCTCCGGACAGGGGAGGGAATGAGCAGTTCTTC.

The chain recombines TRBV28 with TRBJ1-1; 9 positions match TRBD1. Per the germline V gene, CDR1 is MDHEN and CDR2 is SYDVKM. With V trimmed by 7 bases and J by 4 bases, 7 bases remained unmatched. CDR3 length: 14 amino acids. Here the CDR3 reads CASNPGQGFTEAFF. In nucleotides, the CDR3 is TGTGCCAGCAACCCGGGACAGGGTTTCACTGAAGCTTTCTTT.

The rearrangement uses TRBV20-1 and TRBJ1-2, with 10 bases matching TRBD1. After removal of 1 base from V and 2 bases from J, the junction contained 7 bases not matched to a gene. This CDR3 spans 16 amino acids. CDR1 is DFQATT, CDR2 SNEGSKA, per germline (reference sequence). CDR3 sequence: CSARGDRGFGNYGYTF. CDR3 DNA: TGCAGTGCTAGAGGGGACAGGGGATTTGGGAACTATGGCTACACCTTC.

V usage is TRBV7-3 and J usage is TRBJ2-2; 7 bases line up with TRBD2. Germline V gene data show CDR1 as SGHTA and CDR2 as FQGTGA. J gave up 0 bases and V 5 bases, and 9 bases lay outside the gene matches. This CDR3 is 17 amino acids long. The CDR3 region is CASSPTGLAANTGELFF. In DNA, the CDR3 is TGTGCCAGCAGCCCGACGGGGCTAGCGGCGAACACCGGGGAGCTGTTTTTT.

This clonotype was observed a few times. V usage is TRBV11-2 and J usage is TRBJ2-3; D call uncertain. Between the trimmed V and J ends, which lost 5 bases and 2 bases, there was a span of 17 bases. Germline CDR1 is SGHAT and CDR2 is FQNNGV. This CDR3 contains 16 residues. CDR3 loop: CASSKSWHSLTDTQYF. For the CDR3, the DNA is TGTGCCAGCAGCAAGTCCTGGCACAGCCTCACAGATACGCAGTATTTT.

The table lists this clonotype with many counts. The rearrangement joins TRBV20-1 to TRBJ1-1, with D possibly TRBD1 on 6 matching bases. V shed 4 bases and J shed 5 bases, with 11 bases lying between them. The CDR3 is 12 residues long. CDR1 is DFQATT, CDR2 SNEGSKA, per germline (reference sequence). The DNA of the CDR3 is TGCAGTGCTACCAACACAGGGACTGAAGCTTTCTTT. It is translated as CSATNTGTEAFF.

This clonotype was seen a handful of times. The rearrangement uses TRBV29-1 and TRBJ1-3, with 9 bases that match TRBD1. The germline CDR1 and CDR2 sequences are SQVTM and ANQGSEA. V was pared by 7 bases and J by 0 bases, with 13 bases of the junction left unmatched. The CDR3 totals 17 residues. The CDR3 DNA follows: TGCAGCGGCCTACCCGACAGGGGGTTTTACTCTGGAAACACCATATATTTT. Protein product: CSGLPDRGFYSGNTIYF.

This clonotype was found a few times. This chain connects TRBV10-2 to TRBJ1-2; D remains unclear. Germline CDR1 reads WSHSY; CDR2 reads SAAADI. V was cut by 0 bases and J by 4 bases, with 12 bases left in between. CDR3 size: 15 residues. The CDR3 sequence: CASSESNEGSYGYTF. CDR3 in DNA: TGCGCCAGCAGTGAGTCGAATGAGGGAAGCTATGGCTACACCTTC.

As DNA, the CDR3 is TGCGCCAGCAGCTCCCGACTAGCTTCGAACACCGGGGAGCTGTTTTTT. Its protein product is CASSSRLASNTGELFF. This chain links TRBV5-1 with TRBJ2-2, with 7 bases that match TRBD2. The trim removed 3 bases at V and 0 bases at J, leaving 5 bases unmatched. Germline lookup yields CDR1 SGHRS and CDR2 YFSETQ. The CDR3 has 16 residues.

CDR3 residues: CASSLLAGGPNEQFF. CDR3 coding DNA: TGTGCCAGCAGCTTGCTAGCGGGGGGGCCGAATGAGCAGTTCTTC. The chain is built from TRBV7-9 and TRBJ2-1, with 12 bases matching TRBD2. Germline V lookup: CDR1 SEHNR, CDR2 FQNEAQ (reference sequence). The CDR3 runs 15 residues. The V gene end was trimmed by 3 bases and the J gene end by 7 bases; junction bases not matched to a gene: 4.

In this sample, this clonotype turned up many times. The chain has TRBV29-1 and TRBJ2-5; 8 nucleotides match TRBD1. Germline CDR1 is SQVTM and CDR2 is ANQGSEA. J gave up 4 bases and V 6 bases, and 7 bases lay outside the gene matches. The length of the CDR3 is 13 residues. The CDR3 protein is CSVGQGKGETQYF. The CDR3 bases are TGCAGCGTAGGACAGGGTAAAGGAGAGACCCAGTACTTC.

This clonotype has just a few counts. The J gene is TRBJ1-1, the V gene TRBV4-1; D ambiguous. CDR3 length equals 15 residues. Trimming stripped 1 base from V and 4 bases from J, with 13 bases between. Germline lookup yields CDR1 MGHRA and CDR2 YSYEKL. CDR3 nucleotide sequence: TGCGCCAGCAGCCAAGCCGCGGGGATTGGCACTGAAGCTTTCTTT. It encodes CASSQAAGIGTEAFF.

The chain recombines TRBV3-1 with TRBJ2-1; 7 positions agree with TRBD1. Looked up from germline, CDR1 is LGHDT and CDR2 is YNNKEL (reference sequence). This CDR3 spans 14 amino acids. Trimming at V came to 1 base and at J to 9 bases, leaving 6 bases not matched to a gene. In DNA form, the CDR3 reads TGTGCCAGCAGCCAAGGGAAACAGGGGAGTGAGCAGTTCTTC. Protein: CASSQGKQGSEQFF.

This clonotype appeared many times. The genes are TRBV24-1 and TRBJ2-1; 10 bases align to TRBD1. CDR3 size: 15 residues. With 9 bases clipped from V and 0 bases from J, the junction kept 4 bases outside the gene matches. Germline CDR1 is KGHDR and CDR2 is SFDVKD. This CDR3 is CATRGQGDSYNEQFF. The CDR3 coding sequence is TGTGCCACCCGAGGACAGGGGGACTCCTACAATGAGCAGTTCTTC.

The chain has TRBV4-2 and TRBJ1-5; D possibly corresponds to TRBD1 (6 bases). Germline V gives CDR1 LGHNA, CDR2 YNFKEQ. Between the trimmed V and J ends, which lost 1 base and 5 bases, there was a span of 12 bases. The CDR3 extends over 15 amino acids. CDR3 in amino acids: CASSQATGLDQPQHF. CDR3 in DNA: TGTGCCAGCAGCCAAGCTACAGGGTTGGATCAGCCCCAGCATTTT.

This clonotype turned up a few times. The rearrangement links TRBV6-2 or TRBV6-3 to TRBJ2-1; TRBD2 matches at 9 bases. The germline V gene encodes CDR1 MNHEY and CDR2 SVGEGT. V lost 7 bases to trimming and J lost 9 bases; unmatched junction nucleotides: 13. This CDR3 contains 15 residues. The DNA for the CDR3 is TGTGCCAGCACCAAGGGACTAGCTAATAAGTTTGAGCAGTTCTTC. Translated, it gives CASTKGLANKFEQFF.

This clonotype was counted at least ten times. The chain has TRBV5-5 and TRBJ1-1; D might be TRBD1 (6 bases). CDR3 length: 14 residues. The germline gives CDR1 SGHKS, CDR2 YYEKEE (reference sequence). Trimming removed 4 bases at V and 7 bases at J, with 17 bases between. CDR3 DNA sequence: TGTGCCAGCAGCAGGACAGAGGATCATCTTGAAGCTTTCTTT. Protein: CASSRTEDHLEAFF.

This clonotype was seen a handful of times. The chain recombines TRBV5-6 with TRBJ2-5; possibly TRBD2 for D (7 bases). Germline lookup yields CDR1 SGHDT and CDR2 YYEEEE. With 0 bases removed from V and 3 bases from J, the gap between germline ends came to 21 bases. The CDR3 is 18 amino acids. The CDR3 protein is CASSLVGGAYSHKETQYF. CDR3 bases: TGTGCCAGCAGCTTGGTTGGGGGGGCCTATTCCCATAAAGAGACCCAGTACTTC.

This clonotype was observed a few times. This chain links TRBV4-2 with TRBJ2-3, with D perhaps assigned TRBD1 or TRBD2 (5 bases each). The germline gives CDR1 LGHNA, CDR2 YNFKEQ. The V end lost 3 bases, the J end lost 6 bases, and 13 bases lay between the germline ends. This CDR3 has 14 amino acids. The DNA of the CDR3 is TGTGCCAGCAGCCAGGGGGTGAATTTTGATACGCAGTATTTT. Protein sequence: CASSQGVNFDTQYF.

This clonotype was seen a few times. This rearrangement joins TRBV5-1 to TRBJ1-1, with D unresolved. Deletions cut 1 base from V and 1 base from J, with 11 bases between. The germline V gene encodes CDR1 SGHRS and CDR2 YFSETQ. This CDR3 is 15 amino acids long. The chain's CDR3 is CASSLFREGNTEAFF. The CDR3 DNA reads TGCGCCAGCAGCTTGTTTCGGGAGGGGAACACTGAAGCTTTCTTT.

This clonotype was seen ten or more times. The gene calls are TRBV20-1 and TRBJ1-2, with D perhaps matching TRBD1 (5 bases). Per the germline V gene, CDR1 is DFQATT and CDR2 is SNEGSKA (reference sequence). The V end was cut by 2 bases, the J end by 0 bases, with 10 bases between. The CDR3 is made up of 14 amino acids. The DNA of the CDR3 is TGCAGTGCTAGACCCCGGGGGACTAACTATGGCTACACCTTC. It yields the protein CSARPRGTNYGYTF.

This rearrangement joins TRBV28 to TRBJ2-3; the D call may be TRBD1 or TRBD2 (6 bases each). The germline V and J ends were trimmed by 6 bases and 4 bases, with 14 bases remaining between them. Per germline, CDR1 MDHEN and CDR2 SYDVKM. This CDR3 is 14 amino acids long. The CDR3: CASRTGGASDTQYF. The CDR3 bases are TGTGCCAGCAGGACCGGGGGCGCTTCAGATACGCAGTATTTT.

This clonotype came up once. The chain uses TRBV7-2 and TRBJ2-1, with D possibly TRBD2 on 6 matching bases. Trimming left V 7 bases short and J 5 bases short, with 21 bases between. Germline V gene lookup returns CDR1 SGHTA and CDR2 FQGNSA. The CDR3 is 16 residues long. The CDR3 nucleotides read TGTGCCAGCACCGAGCCAGCCGGGACTTCTCACAATGAGCAGTTCTTC. Translating gives CASTEPAGTSHNEQFF.